The clone carrying this T cell receptor (beta chain) was seen at least ten times. Antigen unknown. Unique molecular identifiers were attached to individual cDNA molecules during library preparation. TCRdb recomputed calls from the RACE reads with MiXCR, one row per CDR3 protein. The sample includes around 50,000 distinct CDR3 sequences, about 9.6% of them seen just once. The time point here: patch test 1, 2 weeks after DPC sensitization. Treatment specified: therapeutic diphenylcyclopropenone sensitization with weekly scalp DPC. This CDR3 has 16 amino acids. The ends lost 0 bases at V and 4 bases at J; junction bases unmatched: 3. The source of the sample is a study of human T cells and chemical hapten exposure. Study details: The patient population, which was mostly female, had alopecia areata, totalis or universalis.

Overall study results and limits: Relative to control repertoires, expanded TCRs gave rise to significantly more large CDR3 similarity clusters.

This receptor was taken from a woman in her thirties or forties with alopecia areata. Some clones in this sample may be carry-over from other donors' samples. The rearrangement uses TRBV12-3 or TRBV12-4 and TRBJ1-2; the match to TRBD1 covers 12 bases. This sample comprised whole blood, obtained in connection with sensitization to the hapten diphenylcyclopropenone (DPC). The CDR3 here is CASSLAGQGAGYGYTF. CDR3 DNA sequence: TGTGCCAGCAGTTTAGCGGGACAGGGGGCTGGCTATGGCTACACCTTC.